The subject of this entry is one TCR beta chain. This entry comes from a study of blood T cell repertoires in COVID-19. Study as a whole: Researchers got acute and convalescent COVID-19 samples from the United States, Italy and Spain. Nucleic acid was either cDNA or gDNA, and it came from T cells, B-cell-depleted T cells, or PBMCs.

As handled by the study authors: Estimates of nucleated cell counts were drawn from the amplification of reference gene primers. The assay was immunoSEQ multiplex PCR, and TCRdb's table has in-frame clones only and misses some. V and J calls and clone size come straight from that table; D and trimming were deduced from the DNA. This table holds tens of thousands of clones, around 83% found once. The V end was cut by 3 bases, the J end by 7 bases, with 12 bases between. Germline V gene data show CDR1 as ENHRY and CDR2 as SYGVKD. The CDR3 consists of 14 residues. The sequencing sample was made of peripheral blood. The receptor comes from a man aged 50 to 59 with active COVID-19. V and J are TRBV10-3 and TRBJ1-4; D is perhaps TRBD1 (6 bases). The CDR3 coding sequence is TGTGCCATCAGTGACGGGACAAAGGGTGAAAAACTGTTTTTT. Translated: CAISDGTKGEKLFF.